What follows are 22 T cell receptor beta chains derived from one specimen sequenced in a study of cytomegalovirus exposure and HLA in healthy donors. Researchers ran the PCR with 60 Vbeta and 13 Jbeta primers. The method was immunoSEQ multiplex PCR; TCRdb's version includes in-frame clones alone and lacks a portion of them. The sample has 150,000 to 200,000 clones, roughly 72% seen once. Input material: PBMCs. The receptors were sampled from a man aged 35-49 years in good health and CMV-seropositive.

The chain combines TRBV6-1 with TRBJ1-6; D is unclear. CDR1 is MNHNS and CDR2 is SASEGT in the germline V gene. Trimming cost V 0 bases and J 9 bases, with 6 bases left between them. The CDR3 extends over 13 amino acids. The CDR3 DNA reads as TGTGCCAGCAGTGAAGCGGAGGCTTCACCCCTCCACTTT. Protein product: CASSEAEASPLHF.

The chain couples TRBV7-2 to TRBJ1-2, with 7 bases aligning to TRBD1. With 1 base clipped from V and 7 bases from J, the junction kept 15 bases outside the gene matches. CDR1 and CDR2 from the germline V gene are SGHTA and FQGNSA. The CDR3 extends over 17 amino acids. The CDR3 is CASSLGPRTGAQSGYTF. CDR3 sequence (DNA): TGTGCCAGCAGCTTAGGCCCACGAACAGGGGCGCAAAGTGGCTACACCTTC.

The chain uses TRBV30 and TRBJ2-5; 8 bases agree with TRBD1. Germline CDR1 GTSNPN, CDR2 SVGIG (reference sequence). V shed 0 bases, J shed 5 bases, and the junction held 5 bases outside the gene matches. There are 14 residues in the CDR3. In DNA form, the CDR3 reads TGTGCCTGGAGTGTTTCAGGGGGCATGGAGACCCAGTACTTC. It specifies CAWSVSGGMETQYF.

This chain links TRBV6-5 with TRBJ2-5; 7 bases line up with TRBD2. This CDR3 comprises 14 residues. Germline values: CDR1 MNHEY, CDR2 SVGAGI. V lost 0 bases to trimming and J lost 5 bases; unmatched junction nucleotides: 3. The CDR3 spells CASSYSWEGETQYF. For the CDR3, the DNA is TGTGCCAGCAGTTACTCGTGGGAGGGGGAGACCCAGTACTTC.

The rearrangement uses TRBV5-5 and TRBJ1-1; 7 nucleotides line up with TRBD1. After removal of 4 bases from V and 7 bases from J, the junction contained 7 bases not matched to a gene. Germline V CDR1 and CDR2: SGHKS, YYEKEE (reference sequence). CDR3 length equals 13 residues. CDR3 amino acids: CASSLRQGNEAFF. In DNA form, the CDR3 reads TGTGCCAGCAGCCTCCGACAGGGTAATGAAGCTTTCTTT.

V and J are TRBV19 and TRBJ2-1; 10 nucleotides match TRBD2. The germline V gene has CDR1 LNHDA and CDR2 SQIVND (reference sequence). J was trimmed by 4 bases and V by 5 bases; bases with no gene match: 5. The CDR3 totals 15 residues. Written as DNA, the CDR3 is TGTGCCAGTAGTGGGAGTAGCGGGGGGTACAATGAGCAGTTCTTC. It is translated as CASSGSSGGYNEQFF.

As regards this clone: Other DNA sequences within the sample encode an identical CDR3. J is TRBJ1-6 and V is TRBV18; 9 nucleotides line up with TRBD1. The CDR3 has 16 residues. After removal of 6 bases from V and 3 bases from J, the junction contained 6 bases not matched to a gene. Germline V lookup: CDR1 KGHSH, CDR2 LQKENI. The DNA of the CDR3 is TGTGCCAGCTCTCTCCGGACAGGGGTCTATAATTCACCCCTCCACTTT. Translating gives CASSLRTGVYNSPLHF.

This chain connects TRBV6-5 to TRBJ2-5; D uncertain. Trimming took off 4 bases at V and 1 base at J, with 7 bases between the two ends. CDR3 size: 13 residues. Germline V gene lookup returns CDR1 MNHEY and CDR2 SVGAGI. The DNA of the CDR3 is TGTGCCAGCAGTTTAATAATCCAAGAGACCCAGTACTTC. This encodes CASSLIIQETQYF.

The chain is built from TRBV9 and TRBJ1-4; 10 nucleotides match TRBD1. Trimming took 4 bases from V and 7 from J; bases not matched to a gene: 7. Germline CDR1 SGDLS, CDR2 YYNGEE. There are 15 residues in the CDR3. The CDR3 nucleotides are TGTGCCAGCAGCCCGCGGGACAGGGGAAGTGAAAAACTGTTTTTT. This codes for CASSPRDRGSEKLFF. The variable domain in full, with the rest retrieved from reference TRBV9 and TRBJ1-4, is DSGVTQTPKHLITATGQRVTLRCSPRSGDLSVYWYQQSLDQGLQFLIQYYNGEERAKGNILERFSAQQFPDLHSELNLSSLELGDSALYFCASSPRDRGSEKLFFGSGTQLSVL.

This rearrangement joins TRBV6-1 to TRBJ2-7; the match to TRBD1 covers 12 bases. CDR1 is MNHNS and CDR2 is SASEGT in the germline V gene. V trimming: 5 bases; J trimming: 3 bases; junction bases outside the gene matches: 5. This CDR3 is built from 15 residues. CDR3 DNA sequence: TGTGCCAGCAGTCTGGGACAGGGGGCAGGCTACGAGCAGTACTTC. It encodes CASSLGQGAGYEQYF.

The V gene is TRBV9, the J gene TRBJ2-1, with 8 positions matching TRBD1. The CDR3 consists of 15 residues. Trimming took 3 bases from V and 4 from J; bases not matched to a gene: 6. Germline-derived CDR1 and CDR2 are SGDLS and YYNGEE. The CDR3 loop is CASSGRQGTYNEQFF. The CDR3 coding sequence is TGTGCCAGCAGCGGAAGACAGGGGACTTACAATGAGCAGTTCTTC. Supplemented by reference TRBV9 and TRBJ2-1, the full variable domain reads DSGVTQTPKHLITATGQRVTLRCSPRSGDLSVYWYQQSLDQGLQFLIQYYNGEERAKGNILERFSAQQFPDLHSELNLSSLELGDSALYFCASSGRQGTYNEQFFGPGTRLTVL.

The rearrangement joins TRBV2 to TRBJ1-3, with D unresolved. The germline V gene has CDR1 SNHLY and CDR2 FYNNEI. There are 12 residues in the CDR3. With 8 bases removed from V and 0 bases from J, the gap between germline ends came to 5 bases. CDR3 region: CASESSGNTIYF. CDR3 nucleotide sequence: TGTGCCAGCGAGAGCTCTGGAAACACCATATATTTT.

V usage is TRBV29-1 and J usage is TRBJ2-7, with 11 bases that match TRBD1. The trim removed 5 bases at V and 4 bases at J, leaving 4 bases unmatched. The CDR3 sequence is 13 residues long. The V gene's germline CDR1 is SQVTM and CDR2 ANQGSEA. The CDR3 reads CSVHGQGAYEQYF. The CDR3 bases are TGCAGCGTTCATGGACAGGGGGCTTACGAGCAGTACTTC.

The chain recombines TRBV5-1 with TRBJ2-7, with 9 bases lining up with TRBD1. The V segment lost 4 bases and the J segment 4 bases; nucleotides outside the gene matches: 6. Germline values: CDR1 SGHRS, CDR2 YFSETQ. CDR3 length: 14 residues. CDR3 sequence: CASSHSGQGYEQYF. As DNA, the CDR3 is TGCGCCAGCAGCCACTCGGGACAGGGATACGAGCAGTACTTC.

V and J are TRBV14 and TRBJ1-1; D is possibly TRBD1 (5 bases). This CDR3 comprises 15 residues. V lost 3 bases to trimming and J lost 0 bases, with 11 bases between them. CDR1 SGHDN and CDR2 FVKESK come from the germline V gene. This CDR3 reads CASSQRGLMNTEAFF. Written as DNA, the CDR3 is TGTGCCAGCAGCCAGAGGGGACTGATGAACACTGAAGCTTTCTTT.

The genes are TRBV6-1 and TRBJ1-1; TRBD1 might be the D (5 bases). The CDR3 runs to 14 residues. Germline values: CDR1 MNHNS, CDR2 SASEGT. The V and J ends lost 2 bases and 5 bases respectively, with 12 bases between them. CDR3 in DNA: TGTGCCAGCAGTGAACTCTCAGGGCGAACTGAAGCTTTCTTT. It encodes CASSELSGRTEAFF.

This clone was counted a few times. The V call is TRBV19, the J call TRBJ1-3; no clear D gene. V lost 3 bases, J lost 0 bases, and 9 bases lay in between. Germline CDR1 is LNHDA and CDR2 is SQIVND (reference sequence). CDR3 length equals 15 residues. CDR3 in amino acids: CASSIPSGSGNTIYF. For the CDR3, the DNA is TGTGCCAGTAGTATCCCTTCGGGCTCTGGAAACACCATATATTTT.

The V and J genes are TRBV7-9 and TRBJ2-1; 10 positions agree with TRBD1. The CDR3 has 19 residues. Germline CDR1 reads SEHNR; CDR2 reads FQNEAQ (reference sequence). Unmatched junction bases numbered 14, after V lost 1 base and J lost 5 bases. In nucleotides, the CDR3 is TGTGCCAGCAGCTTAGGGCGGCTGACAGGGGGCGGTGGGGACAATGAGCAGTTCTTC. This codes for CASSLGRLTGGGGDNEQFF.

The chain employs TRBV27 and TRBJ2-7, with 8 bases lining up with TRBD1. The CDR3 has 15 amino acids. CDR1 MNHEY and CDR2 SMNVEV come from the germline V gene (reference sequence). J was trimmed by 2 bases and V by 2 bases; bases with no gene match: 5. CDR3: CASSLRGQVAYEQYF. The CDR3 DNA is TGTGCCAGCAGTTTAAGGGGACAGGTAGCCTACGAGCAGTACTTC.

This rearrangement joins TRBV13 to TRBJ2-7, with D perhaps TRBD2 (6 bases). The CDR3 length is 14 residues. V dropped 5 bases and J dropped 0 bases, with 11 bases sitting between them. Germline V gene sequence: CDR1 PRHDT, CDR2 FYEKMQ (reference sequence). The CDR3 DNA is TGTGCCAGCAGCCCTGGAGGGGACTCCTACGAGCAGTACTTC. Amino acid sequence: CASSPGGDSYEQYF.

The CDR3 nucleotides are TGTGCCACCAGCAGAGGACTAGCGGGAGATGAGCAGTTCTTC. The encoded protein is CATSRGLAGDEQFF. The chain carries TRBV15 and TRBJ2-1, with 12 bases lining up with TRBD2. CDR3 size: 14 residues. V dropped 1 base and J dropped 8; count of bases not matched to a gene: 0. CDR1 and CDR2 (germline): LNHNV, YYDKDF (reference sequence).

A remark on this clone: Its ends do not fully match the called genes, so a read error is possible. CDR3 in DNA: TGTGCTAGCAGCCCCCAGGGGGGCCCTGGCGGGGAGCTGTTTTTT. It specifies CASSPQGGPGGELFF. The genes are TRBV7-7 and TRBJ2-2, with D perhaps matching TRBD1 (7 bases). The CDR3 is 15 residues long. Germline V lookup: CDR1 SSHAT, CDR2 FNYEAQ (reference sequence).